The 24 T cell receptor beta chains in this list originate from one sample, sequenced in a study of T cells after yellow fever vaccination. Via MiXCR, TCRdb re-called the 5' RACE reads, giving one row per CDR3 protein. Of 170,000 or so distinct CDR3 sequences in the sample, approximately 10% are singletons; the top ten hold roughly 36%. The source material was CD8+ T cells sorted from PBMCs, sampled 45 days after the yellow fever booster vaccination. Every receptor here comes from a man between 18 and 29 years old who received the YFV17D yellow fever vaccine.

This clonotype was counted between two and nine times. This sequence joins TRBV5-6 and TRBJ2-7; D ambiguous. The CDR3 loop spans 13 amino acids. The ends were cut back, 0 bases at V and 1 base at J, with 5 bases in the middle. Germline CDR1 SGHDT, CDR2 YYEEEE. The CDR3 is CASSLAASYEQYF. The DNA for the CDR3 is TGTGCCAGCAGCTTGGCAGCATCCTACGAGCAGTACTTC.

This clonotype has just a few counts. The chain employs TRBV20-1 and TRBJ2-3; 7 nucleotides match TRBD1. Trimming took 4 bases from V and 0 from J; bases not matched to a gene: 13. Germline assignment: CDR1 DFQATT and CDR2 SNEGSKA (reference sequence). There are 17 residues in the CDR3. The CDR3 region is CSATSSRDRGSTDTQYF. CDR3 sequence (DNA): TGCAGTGCTACCTCCAGCCGGGACAGAGGTAGCACAGATACGCAGTATTTT.

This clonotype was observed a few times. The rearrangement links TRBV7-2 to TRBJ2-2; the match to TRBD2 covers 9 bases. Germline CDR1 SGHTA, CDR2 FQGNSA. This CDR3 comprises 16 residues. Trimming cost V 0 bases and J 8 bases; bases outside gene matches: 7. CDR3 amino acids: CASSLAVSGRVGELFF. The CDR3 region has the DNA TGTGCCAGCAGCTTAGCAGTTAGCGGGAGAGTAGGGGAGCTGTTTTTT.

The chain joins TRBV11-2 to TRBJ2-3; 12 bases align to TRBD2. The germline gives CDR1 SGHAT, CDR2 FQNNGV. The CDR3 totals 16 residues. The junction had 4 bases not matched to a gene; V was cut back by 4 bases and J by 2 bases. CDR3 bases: TGTGCCAGCAGCTCCTGGACTAGCGGGGACACAGATACGCAGTATTTT. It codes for CASSSWTSGDTDTQYF.

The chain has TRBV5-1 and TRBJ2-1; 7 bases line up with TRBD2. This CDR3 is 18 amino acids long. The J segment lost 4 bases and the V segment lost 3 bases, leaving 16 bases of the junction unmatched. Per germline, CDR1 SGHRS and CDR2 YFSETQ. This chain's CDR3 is CASSYIINWSGIYNEQFF. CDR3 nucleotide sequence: TGCGCCAGCAGCTACATAATAAACTGGAGCGGGATTTACAATGAGCAGTTCTTC. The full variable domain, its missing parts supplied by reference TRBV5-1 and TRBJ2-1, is KAGVTQTPRYLIKTRGQQVTLSCSPISGHRSVSWYQQTPGQGLQFLFEYFSETQRNKGNFPGRFSGRQFSNSRSEMNVSTLELGDSALYLCASSYIINWSGIYNEQFFGPGTRLTVL.

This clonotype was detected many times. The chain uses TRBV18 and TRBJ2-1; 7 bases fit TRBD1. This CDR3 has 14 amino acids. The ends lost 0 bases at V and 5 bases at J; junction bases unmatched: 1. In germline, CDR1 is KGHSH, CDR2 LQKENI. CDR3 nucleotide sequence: TGTGCCAGCTCACCACCGGGGACAGACAATGAGCAGTTCTTC. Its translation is CASSPPGTDNEQFF.

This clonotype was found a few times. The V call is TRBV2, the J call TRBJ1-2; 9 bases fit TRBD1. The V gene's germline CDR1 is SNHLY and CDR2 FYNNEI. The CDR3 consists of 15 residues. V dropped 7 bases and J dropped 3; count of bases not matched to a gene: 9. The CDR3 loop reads CASKQGQGRDYGYTF. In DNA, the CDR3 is TGTGCCAGCAAACAAGGACAGGGGAGGGACTATGGCTACACCTTC.

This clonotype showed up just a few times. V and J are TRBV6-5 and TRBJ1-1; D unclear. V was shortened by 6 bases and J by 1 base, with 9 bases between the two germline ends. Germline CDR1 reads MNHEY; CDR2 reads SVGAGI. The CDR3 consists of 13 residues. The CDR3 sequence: CASRKHRNTEAFF. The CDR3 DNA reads TGTGCCAGCAGGAAACACAGGAACACTGAAGCTTTCTTT.

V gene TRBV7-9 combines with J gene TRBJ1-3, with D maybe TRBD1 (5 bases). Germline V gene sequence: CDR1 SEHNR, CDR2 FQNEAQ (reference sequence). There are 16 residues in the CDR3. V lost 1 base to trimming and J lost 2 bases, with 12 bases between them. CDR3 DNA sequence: TGTGCCAGCAGCTTAGACGGGACGGTGGCTGGAAACACCATATATTTT. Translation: CASSLDGTVAGNTIYF.

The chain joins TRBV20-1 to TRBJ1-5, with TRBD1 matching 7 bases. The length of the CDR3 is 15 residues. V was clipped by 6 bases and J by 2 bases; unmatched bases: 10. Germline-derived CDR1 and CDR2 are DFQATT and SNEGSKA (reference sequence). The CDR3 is CSANTGERGNQPQHF. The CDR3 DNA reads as TGCAGTGCCAATACAGGGGAACGGGGCAATCAGCCCCAGCATTTT.

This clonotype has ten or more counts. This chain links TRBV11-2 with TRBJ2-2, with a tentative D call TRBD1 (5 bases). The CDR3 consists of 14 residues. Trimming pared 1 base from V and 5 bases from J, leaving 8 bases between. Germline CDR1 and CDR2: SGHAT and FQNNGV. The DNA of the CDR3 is TGTGCCAGCAGCTTAGGACAGCTGACCGGGGAGCTGTTTTTT. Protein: CASSLGQLTGELFF.

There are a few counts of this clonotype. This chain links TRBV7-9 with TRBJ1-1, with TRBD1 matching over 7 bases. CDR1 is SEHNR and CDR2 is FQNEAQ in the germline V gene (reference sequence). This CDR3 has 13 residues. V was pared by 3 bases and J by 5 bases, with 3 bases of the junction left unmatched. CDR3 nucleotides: TGTGCCAGCAGCTTCAGGGGGAGAACTGAAGCTTTCTTT. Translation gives CASSFRGRTEAFF.

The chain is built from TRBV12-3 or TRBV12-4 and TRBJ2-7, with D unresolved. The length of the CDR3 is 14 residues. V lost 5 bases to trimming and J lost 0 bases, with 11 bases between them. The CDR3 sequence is CASSPLPSSYEQYF. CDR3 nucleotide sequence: TGTGCCAGCAGTCCGCTACCGAGCTCCTACGAGCAGTACTTC.

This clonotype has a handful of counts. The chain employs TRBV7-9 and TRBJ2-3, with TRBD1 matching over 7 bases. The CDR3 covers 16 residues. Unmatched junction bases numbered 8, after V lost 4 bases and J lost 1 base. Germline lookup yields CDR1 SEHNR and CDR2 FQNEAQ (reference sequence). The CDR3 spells CASSSDNRGRTDTQYF. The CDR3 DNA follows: TGTGCCAGCAGCTCAGATAACAGGGGTCGCACAGATACGCAGTATTTT. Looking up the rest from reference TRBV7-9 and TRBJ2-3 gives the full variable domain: DTGVSQNPRHKITKRGQNVTFRCDPISEHNRLYWYRQTLGQGPEFLTYFQNEAQLEKSRLLSDRFSAERPKGSFSTLEIQRTEQGDSAMYLCASSSDNRGRTDTQYFGPGTRLTVL.

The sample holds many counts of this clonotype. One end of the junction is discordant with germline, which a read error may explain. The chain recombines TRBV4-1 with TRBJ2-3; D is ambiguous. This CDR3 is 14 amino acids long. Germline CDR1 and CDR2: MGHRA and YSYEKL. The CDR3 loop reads CASSQGTVTETQYF. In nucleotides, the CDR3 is TGCGCCAGCAGCCAAGGGACCGTTACAGAAACGCAGTATTTT.

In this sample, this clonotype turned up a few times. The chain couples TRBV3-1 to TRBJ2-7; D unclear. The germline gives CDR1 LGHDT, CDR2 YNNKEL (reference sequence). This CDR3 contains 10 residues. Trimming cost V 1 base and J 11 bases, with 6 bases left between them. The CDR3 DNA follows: TGTGCCAGCAGCCAAGGTTCGGAGTACGTC. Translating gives CASSQGSEYV.

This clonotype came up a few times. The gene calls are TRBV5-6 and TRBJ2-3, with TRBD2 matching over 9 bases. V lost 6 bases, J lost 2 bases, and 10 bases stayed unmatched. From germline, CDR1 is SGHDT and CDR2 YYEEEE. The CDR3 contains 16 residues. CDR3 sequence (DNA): TGTGCCAGCACCCTGGGGGAGCGGGGGGCCACAGATACGCAGTATTTT. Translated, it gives CASTLGERGATDTQYF.

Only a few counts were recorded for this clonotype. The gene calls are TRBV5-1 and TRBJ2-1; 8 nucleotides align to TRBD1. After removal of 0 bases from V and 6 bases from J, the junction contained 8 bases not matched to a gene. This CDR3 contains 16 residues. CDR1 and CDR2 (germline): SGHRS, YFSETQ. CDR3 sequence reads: CASSLAPGGPSNEQFF. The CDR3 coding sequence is TGCGCCAGCAGCTTGGCCCCAGGGGGCCCTTCCAATGAGCAGTTCTTC.

Here the CDR3 reads CASSQADRGNTGELFF. Written as DNA, the CDR3 is TGCGCCAGCAGCCAGGCCGACAGGGGTAACACCGGGGAGCTGTTTTTT. The chain is built from TRBV4-1 and TRBJ2-2, with TRBD1 matching over 8 bases. Germline CDR1 and CDR2: MGHRA and YSYEKL. The CDR3 loop spans 16 amino acids. V was pared by 3 bases and J by 2 bases, with 5 bases of the junction left unmatched.

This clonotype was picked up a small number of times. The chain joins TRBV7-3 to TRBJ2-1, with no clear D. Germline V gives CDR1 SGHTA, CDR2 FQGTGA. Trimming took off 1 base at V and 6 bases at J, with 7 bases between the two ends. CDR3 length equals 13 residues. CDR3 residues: CASSLKGGNEQFF. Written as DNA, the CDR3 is TGTGCCAGCAGCTTAAAAGGCGGCAATGAGCAGTTCTTC.

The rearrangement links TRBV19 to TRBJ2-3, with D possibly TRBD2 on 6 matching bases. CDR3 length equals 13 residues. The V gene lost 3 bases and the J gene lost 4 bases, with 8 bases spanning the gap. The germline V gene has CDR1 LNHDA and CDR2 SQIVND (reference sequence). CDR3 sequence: CASSIAGSDTQYF. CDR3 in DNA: TGTGCCAGTAGTATCGCGGGGTCAGATACGCAGTATTTT.

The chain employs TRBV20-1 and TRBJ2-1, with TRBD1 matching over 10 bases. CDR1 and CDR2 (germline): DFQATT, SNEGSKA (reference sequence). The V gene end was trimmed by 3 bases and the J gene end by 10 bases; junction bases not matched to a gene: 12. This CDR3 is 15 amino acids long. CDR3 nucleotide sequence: TGCAGTGCTAGTCGCCAACGGGACAGGGGTAGAGAGCAGTTCTTC. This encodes CSASRQRDRGREQFF.

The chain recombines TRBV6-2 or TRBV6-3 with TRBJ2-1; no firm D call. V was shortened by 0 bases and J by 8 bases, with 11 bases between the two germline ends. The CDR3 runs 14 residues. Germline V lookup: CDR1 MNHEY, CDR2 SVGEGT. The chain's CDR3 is CASSYSGSIYEQFF. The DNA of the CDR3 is TGTGCCAGCAGTTACTCTGGATCAATATATGAGCAGTTCTTC.

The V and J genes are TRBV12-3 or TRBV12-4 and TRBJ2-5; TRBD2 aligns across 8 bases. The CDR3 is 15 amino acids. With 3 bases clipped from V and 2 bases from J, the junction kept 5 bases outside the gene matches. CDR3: CASSFPGGGQETQYF. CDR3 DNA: TGTGCCAGCAGTTTCCCGGGGGGGGGGCAAGAGACCCAGTACTTC.